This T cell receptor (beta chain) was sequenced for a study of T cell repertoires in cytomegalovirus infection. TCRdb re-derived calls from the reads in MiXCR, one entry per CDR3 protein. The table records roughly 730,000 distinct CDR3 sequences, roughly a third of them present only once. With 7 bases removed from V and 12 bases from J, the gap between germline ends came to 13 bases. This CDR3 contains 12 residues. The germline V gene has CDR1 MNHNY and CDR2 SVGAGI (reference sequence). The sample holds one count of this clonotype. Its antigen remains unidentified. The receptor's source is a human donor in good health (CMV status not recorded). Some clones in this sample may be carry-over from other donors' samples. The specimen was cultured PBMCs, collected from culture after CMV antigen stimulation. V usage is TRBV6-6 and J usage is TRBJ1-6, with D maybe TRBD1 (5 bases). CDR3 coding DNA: TGTGCCAGCACTCAGGTGGGGCTACCCCTCCACTTT. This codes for CASTQVGLPLHF.